This TCR beta chain was sequenced for a study of OX40 agonist ivuxolimab in advanced cancers. Method: immunoSEQ multiplex PCR; TCRdb's copy keeps in-frame clones and lacks some. Of 45,000 to 65,000 clones listed, roughly four fifths are singletons. The TCR sequence derives from an adult with an advanced solid tumor such as melanoma, head and neck, liver or kidney cancer. This specimen consisted of CD4+ or CD8+ T cells sorted from blood, obtained in a trial of the OX40 agonist ivuxolimab.

CDR3: CASSAVGATNEKLFF. For the CDR3, the DNA is TGTGCCAGCAGTGCCGTAGGGGCAACTAATGAAAAACTGTTTTTT. The chain links TRBV6-6 to TRBJ1-4, with D possibly TRBD1 on 5 matching bases. Germline lookup yields CDR1 MNHNY and CDR2 SVGAGI (reference sequence). Trimming pared 5 bases from V and 0 bases from J, leaving 10 bases between. The CDR3 sequence is 15 residues long.